This TCR beta chain was identified during a study of cytomegalovirus exposure and HLA in healthy donors. This clone was seen a handful of times. 13 Jbeta primers and 60 Vbeta primers were used for the PCR. In the authors' workflow: Unique TCR beta chains totaled roughly 80 million in a later count, with approximately 10 million of them shared. TCRdb's table, derived via immunoSEQ multiplex PCR, lists solely in-frame clones and lacks some. V and J calls and clone size are copied from that table; D and trimming were computed from the DNA. The repertoire holds some 170,000 clones, about 81% seen once, with around 3% in the top ten. The V gene's germline CDR1 is LNHDA and CDR2 SQIVND (reference sequence). V was clipped by 4 bases and J by 2 bases; unmatched bases: 7. This CDR3 contains 15 residues.

Specimen: PBMCs. The receptor comes from a woman aged 50 to 60 in good health and CMV-seropositive. The genes are TRBV19 and TRBJ1-2; 7 bases match TRBD1. This CDR3 is CASSTTGTVNYGYTF. DNA of the CDR3: TGTGCCAGTAGTACGACCGGGACAGTCAACTATGGCTACACCTTC.